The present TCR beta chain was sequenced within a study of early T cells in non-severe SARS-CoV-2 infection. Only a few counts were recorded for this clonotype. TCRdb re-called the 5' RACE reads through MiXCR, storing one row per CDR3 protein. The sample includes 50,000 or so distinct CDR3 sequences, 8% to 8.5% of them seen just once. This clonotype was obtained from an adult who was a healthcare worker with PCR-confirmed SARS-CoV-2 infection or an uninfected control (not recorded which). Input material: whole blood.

The CDR3 region has the DNA TGTGCCAGCAATGACGGGAGGCCGACAGATACGCAGTATTTT. Its translation is CASNDGRPTDTQYF. The V gene is TRBV28, the J gene TRBJ2-3; 7 nucleotides align to TRBD2. The CDR3 runs 14 residues. Germline assignment: CDR1 MDHEN and CDR2 SYDVKM. V lost 7 bases and J lost 3; bases outside the gene matches: 7.